This is a list of T cell receptor beta chains from one sample in a study of blood T cell repertoires in COVID-19. The protocol was immunoSEQ multiplex PCR, while the TCRdb copy is restricted to in-frame clones and leaves out a portion. This table has roughly 400,000 clones, 87% appearing once. The sequencing sample was made of PBMCs or T cells enriched from blood (not recorded which). These receptors all come from a woman aged 45-65 years who had recovered from COVID-19. The CDR3 runs from the conserved cysteine through the conserved F or W. Fields, in order: clone size, V gene, J gene, D gene, CDR3 length, CDR3 protein, CDR3 DNA. The D gene is left open where the match is weak. The size of a clone is reported for some rows only, either as once, few or many, or as a class for expanded clones.

>once|TRBV28|TRBJ2-4|.|14
CASSARDTQNIQYF
TGTGCCAGCAGCGCAAGGGACACCCAAAACATTCAGTACTTC
>.|TRBV5-4|TRBJ1-4|.|15
CASSFRGGLVQKLFF
TGTGCCAGCAGCTTCCGCGGGGGGCTCGTTCAAAAACTGTTTTTT
>.|TRBV27|TRBJ2-7|.|13
CASSLKETYEQYF
TGTGCCAGCAGTTTAAAGGAGACCTACGAGCAGTACTTC
>.|TRBV2|TRBJ1-3|TRBD1|16
CASSWGQWVSGNTIYF
TGTGCCAGCAGTTGGGGACAGTGGGTCTCTGGAAACACCATATATTTT
>.|TRBV5-1|TRBJ1-1|.|14
CASSYTGQNTEAFF
TGCGCCAGCAGTTACACGGGACAGAACACTGAAGCTTTCTTT
>few|TRBV4-2|TRBJ2-7|TRBD1|16
CASSQDLGDSSYEQYF
TGTGCCAGCAGCCAAGATCTGGGGGACAGCTCCTACGAGCAGTACTTC
>.|TRBV6-6|TRBJ1-5|TRBD1|17
CASSPLLMGQGRQPQHF
TGTGCCAGCAGTCCCTTATTAATGGGACAGGGCAGACAGCCCCAGCATTTT
>.|TRBV7-9|TRBJ1-4|.|14
CASSFPGRGEKLFF
TGTGCCAGCAGTTTTCCAGGGCGAGGCGAAAAACTGTTTTTT
>.|TRBV5-4|TRBJ2-7|TRBD1|15
CASSLEGQDNYEQYF
TGTGCCAGCAGCTTGGAGGGACAGGATAACTACGAGCAGTACTTC
>.|TRBV6-2/TRBV6-3|TRBJ1-5|TRBD1|18
CASSPKDRGWDSNQPQHF
TGTGCCAGCAGCCCCAAGGACAGGGGGTGGGATAGCAATCAGCCCCAGCATTTT
>.|TRBV5-1|TRBJ2-7|TRBD2|15
CASSYSTSGGYEQYF
TGCGCCAGCAGCTACTCGACTAGCGGGGGCTACGAGCAGTACTTC
>few|TRBV28|TRBJ2-2|TRBD1|15
CASRDRGRNTGELFF
TGTGCCAGCAGGGACAGGGGCCGGAACACCGGGGAGCTGTTTTTT
>once|TRBV24-1|TRBJ2-1|TRBD1|15
CATSKTGGAYNEQFF
TGTGCCACCAGTAAGACAGGGGGCGCATACAATGAGCAGTTCTTC
>.|TRBV28|TRBJ1-2|.|15
CASSRPANSGGGYTF
TGTGCCAGCAGTCGCCCCGCCAACTCGGGGGGGGGCTACACCTTC
>.|TRBV5-1|TRBJ1-5|.|15
CASSLEGGSGQPQHF
TGCGCCAGCAGCTTGGAGGGCGGGTCGGGTCAGCCCCAGCATTTT
>many|TRBV7-6|TRBJ2-3|TRBD1|15
CASSYRDSHTDTQYF
TGTGCCAGCAGCTACCGGGACAGTCACACAGATACGCAGTATTTT